This T cell receptor beta chain was sequenced for a study of cytomegalovirus exposure and HLA in healthy donors. Worth noting for this clone: Its antigen remains unknown.

The PCR was carried out with 60 Vbeta primers and 13 Jbeta primers. Some clones are missing from TCRdb's copy, which holds only in-frame ones; the method was immunoSEQ multiplex PCR. Of over 65,000 clones in the sample, 80% to 90% are singletons; the top ten hold 6.5%. Germline CDR1 reads SNHLY; CDR2 reads FYNNEI. This CDR3 has 16 amino acids. Trimming at V came to 6 bases and at J to 11 bases, leaving 18 bases not matched to a gene. Whole-study results and caveats: Most likely, a cluster of highly shared sequence variants arose as a sequencing artifact. In the analysis, some V segments, TRBV6-2 and TRBV6-3 included, were excluded as indistinguishable. Investigators reported 164 TCR beta chains as tied to cytomegalovirus. V- and J-gene trimming of TCR beta was linked (in a later analysis) to a missense DCLRE1C variant.

The origin of this receptor is a human donor in good health. J is TRBJ1-3 and V is TRBV2; 8 positions agree with TRBD1. Sample: PBMCs. The CDR3 sequence: CASRPPDRAYGAAIYF. In DNA form, the CDR3 reads TGTGCCAGCAGACCTCCGGACAGGGCGTATGGAGCCGCCATATATTTT.